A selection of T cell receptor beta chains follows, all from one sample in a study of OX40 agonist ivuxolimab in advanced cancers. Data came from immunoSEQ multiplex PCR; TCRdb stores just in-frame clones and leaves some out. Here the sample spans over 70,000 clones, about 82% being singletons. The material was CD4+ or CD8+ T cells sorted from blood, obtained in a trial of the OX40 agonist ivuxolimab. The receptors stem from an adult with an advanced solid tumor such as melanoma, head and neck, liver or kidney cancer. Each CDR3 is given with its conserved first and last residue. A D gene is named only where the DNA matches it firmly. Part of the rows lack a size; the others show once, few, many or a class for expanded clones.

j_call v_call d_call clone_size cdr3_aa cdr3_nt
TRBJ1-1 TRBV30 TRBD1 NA CAWKRKTGGVTEAFF TGTGCCTGGAAGAGGAAAACAGGGGGGGTCACTGAAGCTTTCTTT
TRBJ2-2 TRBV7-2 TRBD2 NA CASRWRTSGTSNTGELFF TGTGCCAGTAGATGGCGGACTAGCGGAACTTCGAACACCGGGGAGCTGTTTTTT
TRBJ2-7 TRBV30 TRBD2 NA CAWRVTSVEQYF TGTGCCTGGAGGGTGACTAGCGTCGAGCAGTACTTC
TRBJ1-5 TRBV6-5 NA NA CASSYSSTQPQHF TGTGCCAGCAGTTACTCATCCACTCAGCCCCAGCATTTT
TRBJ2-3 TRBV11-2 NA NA CASSLDVNTQYF TGTGCCAGCAGCTTAGATGTGAATACGCAGTATTTT
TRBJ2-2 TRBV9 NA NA CASSVRGGTGELFF TGTGCCAGCAGCGTAAGGGGCGGCACCGGGGAGCTGTTTTTT
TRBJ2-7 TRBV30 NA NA CAWGEQGYEQYF TGTGCCTGGGGGGAACAGGGATACGAGCAGTACTTC
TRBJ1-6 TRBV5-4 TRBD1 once CASIRAGTGESSYNSPLHF TGTGCCAGCATCAGGGCCGGGACAGGGGAAAGCTCCTATAATTCACCCCTCCACTTT
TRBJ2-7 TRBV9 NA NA CASSVGSRGSEQYF TGTGCCAGCAGCGTAGGTAGTAGAGGCTCCGAGCAGTACTTC
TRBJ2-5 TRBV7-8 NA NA CASNPVEEETQYF TGTGCCAGCAACCCCGTGGAGGAAGAGACCCAGTACTTC
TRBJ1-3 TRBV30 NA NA CAAKQGQDWDTIYF TGTGCCGCAAAACAGGGTCAAGATTGGGACACCATATATTTT
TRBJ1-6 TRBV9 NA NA CASSVDLGYDSPLHF TGTGCCAGCAGCGTAGATTTGGGGTATGATTCACCCCTCCACTTT
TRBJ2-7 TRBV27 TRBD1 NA CASSPQQGRYEQYF TGTGCCAGCAGTCCCCAACAGGGGCGGTACGAGCAGTACTTC
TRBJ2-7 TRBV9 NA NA CASSVGVADYEQYF TGTGCCAGCAGCGTAGGGGTGGCAGACTACGAGCAGTACTTC
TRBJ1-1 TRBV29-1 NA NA CSVDGNTEAFF TGCAGCGTTGACGGGAACACTGAAGCTTTCTTT
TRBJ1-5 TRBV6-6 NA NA CASARGLGQPQHF TGTGCCAGCGCGAGAGGGCTCGGTCAGCCCCAGCATTTT
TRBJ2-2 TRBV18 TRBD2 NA CASSREGTNTGELFF TGTGCCAGCTCAAGGGAGGGCACGAACACCGGGGAGCTGTTTTTT
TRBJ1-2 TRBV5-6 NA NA CASSYRAGSYGYTF TGTGCCAGCAGTTACAGGGCGGGGAGCTATGGCTACACCTTC
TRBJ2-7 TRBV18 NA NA CASSPGDTYEQYF TGTGCCAGCTCACCAGGGGACACCTACGAGCAGTACTTC
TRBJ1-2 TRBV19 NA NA CASNGPGSVSYGYTF TGTGCCAGTAATGGTCCCGGTTCAGTCTCCTATGGCTACACCTTC
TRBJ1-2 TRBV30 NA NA CAWSLLGSYGYTF TGTGCCTGGAGTTTACTGGGATCCTATGGCTACACCTTC
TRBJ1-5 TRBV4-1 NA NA CASSFTYTLVGQPQHF TGCGCCAGCAGCTTCACCTATACCCTGGTCGGTCAGCCCCAGCATTTT
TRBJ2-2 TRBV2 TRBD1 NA CASSSDRGNTGELFF TGTGCCAGCAGTAGCGACAGGGGAAATACCGGGGAGCTGTTTTTT